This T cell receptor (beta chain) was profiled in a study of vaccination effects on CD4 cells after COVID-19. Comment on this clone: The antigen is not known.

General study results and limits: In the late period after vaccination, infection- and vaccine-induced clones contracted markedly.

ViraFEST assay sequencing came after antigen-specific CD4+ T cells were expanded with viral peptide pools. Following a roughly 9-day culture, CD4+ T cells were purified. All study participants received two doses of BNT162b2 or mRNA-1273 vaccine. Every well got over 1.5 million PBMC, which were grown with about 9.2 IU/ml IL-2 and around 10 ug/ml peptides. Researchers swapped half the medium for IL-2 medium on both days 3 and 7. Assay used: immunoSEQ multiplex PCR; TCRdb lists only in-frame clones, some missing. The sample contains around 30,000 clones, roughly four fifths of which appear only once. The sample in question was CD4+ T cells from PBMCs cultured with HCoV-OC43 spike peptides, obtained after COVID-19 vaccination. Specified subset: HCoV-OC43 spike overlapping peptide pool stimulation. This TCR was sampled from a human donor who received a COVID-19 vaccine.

In nucleotides, the CDR3 is TGTGCCAGCAGCGTTAGGGGGGGCACTGAAGCTTTCTTT. Amino acids: CASSVRGGTEAFF. This sequence joins TRBV9 and TRBJ1-1, with a possible D match to TRBD1 (6 bases). The germline V gene encodes CDR1 SGDLS and CDR2 YYNGEE. There are 13 residues in the CDR3. Deletions cut 2 bases from V and 4 bases from J, with 9 bases between.